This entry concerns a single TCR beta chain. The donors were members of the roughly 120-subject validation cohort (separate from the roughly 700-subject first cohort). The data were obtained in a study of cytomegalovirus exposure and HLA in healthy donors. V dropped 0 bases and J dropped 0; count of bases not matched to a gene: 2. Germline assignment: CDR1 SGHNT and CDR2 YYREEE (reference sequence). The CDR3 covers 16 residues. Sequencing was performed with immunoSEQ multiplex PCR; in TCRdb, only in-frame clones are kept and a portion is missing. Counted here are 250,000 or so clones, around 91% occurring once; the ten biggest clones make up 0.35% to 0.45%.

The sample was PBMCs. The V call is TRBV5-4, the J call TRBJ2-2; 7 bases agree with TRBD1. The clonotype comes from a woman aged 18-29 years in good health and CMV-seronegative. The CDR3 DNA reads TGTGCCAGCAGCTTGGGACAGGGACCGAACACCGGGGAGCTGTTTTTT. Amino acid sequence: CASSLGQGPNTGELFF.